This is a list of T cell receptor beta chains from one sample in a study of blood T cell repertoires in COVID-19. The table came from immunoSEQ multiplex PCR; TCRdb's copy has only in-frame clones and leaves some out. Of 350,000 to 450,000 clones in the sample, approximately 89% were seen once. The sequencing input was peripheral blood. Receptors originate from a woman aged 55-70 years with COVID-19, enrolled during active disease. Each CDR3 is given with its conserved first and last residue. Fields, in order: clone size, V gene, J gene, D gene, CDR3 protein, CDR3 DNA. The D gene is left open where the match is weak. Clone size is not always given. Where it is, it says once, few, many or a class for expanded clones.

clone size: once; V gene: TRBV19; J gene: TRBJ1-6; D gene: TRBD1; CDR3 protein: CASAFPGQDSPLHF; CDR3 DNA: TGTGCCAGCGCTTTTCCGGGACAGGACTCACCCCTCCACTTT
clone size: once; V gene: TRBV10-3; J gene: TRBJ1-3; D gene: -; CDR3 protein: CAISEPSGQTGNTIYF; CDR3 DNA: TGTGCCATCAGTGAGCCCTCAGGACAGACTGGAAACACCATATATTTT
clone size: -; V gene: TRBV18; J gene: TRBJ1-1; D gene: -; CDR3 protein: CASSHSLETANTEAFF; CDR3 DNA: TGTGCCAGCTCACACTCTCTAGAGACAGCGAACACTGAAGCTTTCTTT
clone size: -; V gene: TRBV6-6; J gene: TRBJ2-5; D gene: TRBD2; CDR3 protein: CASSRTSGGSKETQYF; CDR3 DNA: TGTGCCAGCAGCCGTACTAGCGGGGGGTCCAAAGAGACCCAGTACTTC
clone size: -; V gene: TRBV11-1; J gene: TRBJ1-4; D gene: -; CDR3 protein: CASSLERATNEKLFF; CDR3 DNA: TGTGCCAGCAGCCTTGAGAGGGCAACTAATGAAAAACTGTTTTTT
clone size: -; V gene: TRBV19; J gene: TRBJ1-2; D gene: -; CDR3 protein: CASSITQGGYGYTF; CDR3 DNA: TGTGCCAGTAGTATAACACAGGGTGGCTATGGCTACACCTTC
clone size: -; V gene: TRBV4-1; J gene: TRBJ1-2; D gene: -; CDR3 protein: CASSQDGTETYGYTF; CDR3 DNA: TGCGCCAGCAGCCAAGATGGAACGGAGACCTATGGCTACACCTTC
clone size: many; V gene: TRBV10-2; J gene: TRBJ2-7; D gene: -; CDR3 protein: CASRDSSYEQYF; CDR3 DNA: TGCGCCAGCAGGGACAGCTCCTACGAGCAGTACTTC
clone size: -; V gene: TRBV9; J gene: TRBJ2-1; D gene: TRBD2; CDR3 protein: CASSVVSGGRSSYNEQFF; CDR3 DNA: TGTGCCAGCAGCGTAGTTAGCGGGGGCCGGAGCTCCTACAATGAGCAGTTCTTC
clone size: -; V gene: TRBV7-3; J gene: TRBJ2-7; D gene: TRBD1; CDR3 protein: CASSPTGGSEQYF; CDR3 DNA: TGTGCCAGCAGTCCGACAGGGGGCTCCGAGCAGTACTTC
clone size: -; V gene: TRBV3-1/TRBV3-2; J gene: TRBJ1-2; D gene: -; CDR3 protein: CASSRLGYTF; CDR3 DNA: TGTGCCAGCAGCCGCCTAGGCTACACCTTC
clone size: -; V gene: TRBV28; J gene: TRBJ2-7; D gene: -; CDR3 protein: CASSQLTPGIQYF; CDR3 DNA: TGTGCCAGCAGTCAACTCACGCCGGGAATACAGTACTTC
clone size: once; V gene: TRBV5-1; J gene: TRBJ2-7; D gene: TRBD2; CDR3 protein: CASSLVAGSYEQYF; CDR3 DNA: TGCGCCAGCAGCTTGGTAGCGGGTTCCTACGAGCAGTACTTC
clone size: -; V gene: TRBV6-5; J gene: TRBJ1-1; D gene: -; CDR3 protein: CASIPTALWIEAFF; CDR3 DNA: TGTGCCAGCATCCCGACAGCGTTGTGGATAGAAGCTTTCTTT
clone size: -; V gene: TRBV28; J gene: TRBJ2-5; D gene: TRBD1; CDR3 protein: CASSPQGAPWETQYF; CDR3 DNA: TGTGCCAGCAGTCCACAGGGGGCGCCTTGGGAGACCCAGTACTTC
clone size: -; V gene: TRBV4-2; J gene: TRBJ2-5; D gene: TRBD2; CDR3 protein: CASSQDTASGGEETQYF; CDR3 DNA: TGTGCCAGCAGCCAAGATACGGCTAGCGGGGGGGAAGAGACCCAGTACTTC
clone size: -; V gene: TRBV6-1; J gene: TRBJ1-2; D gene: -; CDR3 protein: CASSEKTGPVGYTF; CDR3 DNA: TGTGCCAGCAGTGAAAAGACAGGCCCAGTGGGCTACACCTTC
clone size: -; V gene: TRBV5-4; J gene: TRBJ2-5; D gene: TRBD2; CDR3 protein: CASSFQRTSRETQYF; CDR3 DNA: TGTGCCAGCAGCTTTCAACGGACTAGCCGAGAGACCCAGTACTTC
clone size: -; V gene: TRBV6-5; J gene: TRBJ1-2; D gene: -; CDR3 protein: CASSSIQGFGDGYTF; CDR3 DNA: TGTGCCAGCAGTTCGATACAGGGTTTTGGGGATGGCTACACCTTC
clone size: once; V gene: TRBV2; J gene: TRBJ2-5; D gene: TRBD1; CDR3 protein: CASSEIGTGVKETQYF; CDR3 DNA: TGTGCCAGCAGTGAAATAGGGACAGGGGTTAAGGAGACCCAGTACTTC
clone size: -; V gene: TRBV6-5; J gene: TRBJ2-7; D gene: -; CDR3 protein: CASSYSRYEQYF; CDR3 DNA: TGTGCCAGCAGTTACTCTCGGTACGAGCAGTACTTC
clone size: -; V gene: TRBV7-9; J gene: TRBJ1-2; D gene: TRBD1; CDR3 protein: CASSLQGSDGYTF; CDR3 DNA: TGTGCCAGCAGCCTACAGGGGTCGGATGGCTACACCTTC
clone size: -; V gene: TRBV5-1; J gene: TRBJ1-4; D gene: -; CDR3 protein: CASSLITGVRNEKLFF; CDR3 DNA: TGCGCCAGCAGCTTGATAACAGGCGTGAGGAATGAAAAACTGTTTTTT
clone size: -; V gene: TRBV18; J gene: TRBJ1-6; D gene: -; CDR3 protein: CASSPPAGGDSPLHF; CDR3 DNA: TGTGCCAGCTCACCCCCGGCGGGGGGCGATTCACCCCTCCACTTT
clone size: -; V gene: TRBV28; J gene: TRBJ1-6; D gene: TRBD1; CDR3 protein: CASRGTGWSPLHF; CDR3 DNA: TGTGCCAGCAGGGGGACAGGGTGGTCACCCCTCCACTTT
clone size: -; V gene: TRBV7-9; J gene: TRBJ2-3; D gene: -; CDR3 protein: CASSWAGKADTQYF; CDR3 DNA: TGTGCCAGCAGCTGGGCAGGGAAAGCAGATACGCAGTATTTT
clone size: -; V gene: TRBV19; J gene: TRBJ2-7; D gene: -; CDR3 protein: CASSPYRGGEQYF; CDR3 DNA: TGTGCCAGTAGTCCGTACAGGGGGGGTGAGCAGTACTTC
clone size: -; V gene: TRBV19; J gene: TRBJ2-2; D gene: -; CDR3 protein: CASSIQATNTGELFF; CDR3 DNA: TGTGCCAGTAGTATCCAAGCAACGAACACCGGGGAGCTGTTTTTT
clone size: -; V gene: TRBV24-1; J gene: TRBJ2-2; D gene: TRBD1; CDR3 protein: CATSGTGEAGELFF; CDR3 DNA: TGTGCCACCAGCGGGACAGGGGAAGCCGGGGAGCTGTTTTTT
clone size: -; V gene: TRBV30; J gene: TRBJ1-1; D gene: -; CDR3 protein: CAFLGGGLNTEAFF; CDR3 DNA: TGTGCCTTCCTCGGGGGGGGATTGAACACTGAAGCTTTCTTT
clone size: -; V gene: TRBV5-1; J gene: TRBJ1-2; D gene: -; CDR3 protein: CASSLAGPGYGYTF; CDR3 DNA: TGCGCCAGCAGCTTGGCAGGACCAGGGTATGGCTACACCTTC
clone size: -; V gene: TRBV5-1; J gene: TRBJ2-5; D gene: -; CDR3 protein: CASRSGQRQETQYF; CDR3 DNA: TGCGCCAGCCGGTCAGGACAGCGACAAGAGACCCAGTACTTC
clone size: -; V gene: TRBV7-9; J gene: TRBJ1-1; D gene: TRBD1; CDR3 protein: CAYDRGRVDTEAFF; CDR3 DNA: TGTGCCTACGACAGGGGGCGTGTGGACACTGAAGCTTTCTTT
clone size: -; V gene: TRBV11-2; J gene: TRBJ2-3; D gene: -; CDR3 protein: CASSSPSRTDTQYF; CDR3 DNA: TGTGCCAGCAGCTCTCCCTCTCGCACAGATACGCAGTATTTT
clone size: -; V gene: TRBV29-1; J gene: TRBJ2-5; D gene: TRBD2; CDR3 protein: CSVEGLNGGVQETQYF; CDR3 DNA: TGCAGCGTTGAAGGTTTGAACGGGGGGGTACAAGAGACCCAGTACTTC
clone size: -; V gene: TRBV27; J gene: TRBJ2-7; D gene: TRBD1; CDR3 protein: CASSLLRDRVVEQYF; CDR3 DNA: TGTGCCAGCAGTTTATTACGGGACAGGGTTGTAGAGCAGTACTTC
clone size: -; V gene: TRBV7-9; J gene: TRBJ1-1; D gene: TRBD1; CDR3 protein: CASSLAQGGNTEAFF; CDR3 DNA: TGTGCCAGCAGCTTAGCCCAGGGGGGGAACACTGAAGCTTTCTTT
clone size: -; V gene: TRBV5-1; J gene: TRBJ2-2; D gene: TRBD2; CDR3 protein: CASSWTSGVNTGELFF; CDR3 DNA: TGCGCCAGCAGCTGGACTAGCGGGGTCAACACCGGGGAGCTGTTTTTT
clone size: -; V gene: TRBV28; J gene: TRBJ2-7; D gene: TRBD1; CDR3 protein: CASSGQGNYEQYF; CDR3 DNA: TGTGCCAGCAGCGGACAGGGGAACTACGAGCAGTACTTC
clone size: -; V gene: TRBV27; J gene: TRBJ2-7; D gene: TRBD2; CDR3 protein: CASKPGGLYEQYF; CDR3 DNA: TGTGCCAGCAAGCCGGGAGGGCTCTACGAGCAGTACTTC
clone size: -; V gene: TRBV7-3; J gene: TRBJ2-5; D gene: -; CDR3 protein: CASSSRQAQETQYF; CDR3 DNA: TGTGCCAGCAGCTCCCGACAGGCTCAAGAGACCCAGTACTTC
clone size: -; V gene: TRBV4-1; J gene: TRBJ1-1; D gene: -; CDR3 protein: CASSQVPHSNTEAFF; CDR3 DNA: TGCGCCAGCAGCCAAGTACCCCACTCGAACACTGAAGCTTTCTTT
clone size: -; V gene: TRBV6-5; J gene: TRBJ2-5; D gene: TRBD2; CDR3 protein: CASSYSSGTSTQYF; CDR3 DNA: TGTGCCAGCAGTTACTCCTCCGGGACTAGTACCCAGTACTTC
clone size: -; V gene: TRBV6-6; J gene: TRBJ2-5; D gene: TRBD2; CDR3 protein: CASTQPGRAETQYF; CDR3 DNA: TGTGCCAGCACCCAGCCAGGGAGGGCAGAGACCCAGTACTTC
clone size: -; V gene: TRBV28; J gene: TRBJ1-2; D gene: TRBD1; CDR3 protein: CASTPGQGWSGYTF; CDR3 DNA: TGTGCCAGCACCCCGGGACAGGGGTGGTCTGGCTACACCTTC
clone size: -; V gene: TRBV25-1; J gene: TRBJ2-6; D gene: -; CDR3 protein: CASSDPGTGGANVLTF; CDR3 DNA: TGTGCCAGCAGTGACCCGGGTACGGGGGGGGCCAACGTCCTGACTTTC
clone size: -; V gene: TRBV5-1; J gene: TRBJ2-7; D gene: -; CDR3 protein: CASRRDSKGEQYF; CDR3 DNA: TGCGCCAGCAGGAGGGATTCGAAGGGCGAGCAGTACTTC
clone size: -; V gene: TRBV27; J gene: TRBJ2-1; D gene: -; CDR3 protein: CASSLFQGKWDNEQFF; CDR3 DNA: TGTGCCAGCAGTTTATTTCAGGGAAAGTGGGACAATGAGCAGTTCTTC
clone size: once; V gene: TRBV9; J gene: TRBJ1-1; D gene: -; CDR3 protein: CASGRRRATEAFF; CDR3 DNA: TGTGCCAGCGGCCGGAGGCGGGCCACTGAAGCTTTCTTT
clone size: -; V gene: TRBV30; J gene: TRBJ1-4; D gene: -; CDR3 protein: CAWTRSRAFEKLFF; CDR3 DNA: TGTGCCTGGACCCGGAGCAGGGCATTTGAAAAACTGTTTTTT
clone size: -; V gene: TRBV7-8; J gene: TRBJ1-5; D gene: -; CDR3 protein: CASSFRGAQPQHF; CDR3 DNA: TGTGCCAGCAGCTTTAGGGGTGCCCAGCCCCAGCATTTT
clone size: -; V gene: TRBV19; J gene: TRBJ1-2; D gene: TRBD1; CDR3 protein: CASTPWDRDYGYTF; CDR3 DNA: TGTGCCAGTACCCCGTGGGACAGGGACTATGGCTACACCTTC
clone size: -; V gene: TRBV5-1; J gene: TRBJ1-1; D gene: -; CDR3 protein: CASSSPGTEAFF; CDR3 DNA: TGCGCCAGCAGCTCTCCGGGCACTGAAGCTTTCTTT